A single sample gave rise to the 11 T cell receptor beta chains below, sequenced in a study of OX40 agonist ivuxolimab in advanced cancers. Clones were read by immunoSEQ multiplex PCR, and TCRdb kept only the in-frame ones, dropping some. The table has around 80,000 clones, more than 80% seen once. The sample consisted of CD4+ or CD8+ T cells sorted from blood, taken in a trial of the OX40 agonist ivuxolimab. The source is an adult with an advanced solid tumor such as melanoma, head and neck, liver or kidney cancer.

This clone was observed a handful of times. The V gene is TRBV12-2, the J gene TRBJ1-3. TRBV12-2 represents a pseudogene. The CDR3 covers 16 residues. CDR3 residues: CASRSLSLGAGNTIYF. The DNA for the CDR3 is TGTGCAAGTCGCTCACTCAGTCTGGGGGCTGGAAACACCATATATTTT.

The chain joins TRBV30 to TRBJ1-2; D is undetermined. Trimming removed 1 base at V and 8 bases at J, with 8 bases between. CDR3 length equals 11 residues. Germline CDR1 GTSNPN, CDR2 SVGIG (reference sequence). DNA for the CDR3: TGTGCCTGGAGTGAATACTCGGGCTACACCTTC. Translated, it gives CAWSEYSGYTF.

V usage is TRBV5-5 and J usage is TRBJ2-5; weak D call: TRBD1 (5 bases). Per germline, CDR1 SGHKS and CDR2 YYEKEE (reference sequence). This CDR3 has 15 amino acids. V lost 3 bases to trimming and J lost 1 base, with 13 bases between them. The CDR3 loop reads CASSSITTAQETQYF. The CDR3 DNA reads as TGTGCCAGCAGCTCAATAACGACAGCCCAAGAGACCCAGTACTTC.

This chain connects TRBV7-9 to TRBJ2-7; tentative D call: TRBD1 (6 bases). The CDR3 length is 14 residues. V was cut by 5 bases and J by 0 bases, with 11 bases left in between. Germline CDR1 and CDR2: SEHNR and FQNEAQ (reference sequence). Here the CDR3 DNA reads TGTGCCAGCAGCCGCCGGACAGACTCCTACGAGCAGTACTTC. Translated: CASSRRTDSYEQYF.

The sample holds a few counts of this clone. The CDR3 sequence: CASSEAGYDGYTF. DNA of the CDR3: TGTGCCAGCAGCGAGGCAGGCTACGATGGCTACACCTTC. The chain links TRBV6-5 to TRBJ1-2; no reliable D call. V was cut by 6 bases and J by 6 bases, with 14 bases left in between. The germline CDR1 and CDR2 sequences are MNHEY and SVGAGI. The length of the CDR3 is 13 residues.

The rearrangement links TRBV11-3 to TRBJ2-2; D is perhaps TRBD1 (5 bases). V lost 5 bases and J 5 bases, leaving 21 bases between the germline ends. Germline V gene data show CDR1 as SGHNT and CDR2 as YENEEA. The CDR3 contains 17 residues. The CDR3 loop is CASSPGLFGYSTGELFF. The CDR3 DNA is TGTGCCAGCAGCCCAGGGCTTTTTGGTTACAGTACCGGGGAGCTGTTTTTT.

The chain uses TRBV5-4 and TRBJ2-2, with unresolved D. This CDR3 has 11 residues. Trimming pared 1 base from V and 7 bases from J, leaving 2 bases between. Looked up from germline, CDR1 is SGHNT and CDR2 is YYREEE (reference sequence). CDR3 bases: TGTGCCAGCAGCTTGAACGGGGAGCTGTTTTTT. It translates to CASSLNGELFF.

The V gene is TRBV5-4, the J gene TRBJ1-4; D is undetermined. With 0 bases removed from V and 8 bases from J, the gap between germline ends came to 8 bases. This CDR3 region has 13 residues. Germline CDR1 and CDR2: SGHNT and YYREEE (reference sequence). The CDR3 coding sequence is TGTGCCAGCAGCTTGGTACCGGGGGAAAAACTGTTTTTT. Amino acid sequence: CASSLVPGEKLFF.

Worth noting for this clone: This specimen includes other DNA sequences encoding the same CDR3. V gene TRBV27 combines with J gene TRBJ1-5; D possibly corresponds to TRBD1 (6 bases). The length of the CDR3 is 13 residues. Germline CDR1 is MNHEY and CDR2 is SMNVEV (reference sequence). The ends were cut back, 6 bases at V and 4 bases at J, with 10 bases in the middle. CDR3 bases: TGTGCCAGCAGCCCAGACAGGAATCAGCCCCAGCATTTT. This translates into CASSPDRNQPQHF.

This sequence joins TRBV5-1 and TRBJ1-3, with 9 bases aligning to TRBD1. Trimming at V came to 4 bases and at J to 9 bases, leaving 14 bases not matched to a gene. The CDR3 consists of 16 residues. Looked up from germline, CDR1 is SGHRS and CDR2 is YFSETQ. CDR3 region: CASSETPGQGLSTIYF. DNA of the CDR3: TGCGCCAGCAGCGAAACTCCGGGACAGGGTCTGTCCACCATATATTTT.

The V and J genes are TRBV4-1 and TRBJ1-1; the match to TRBD1 covers 8 bases. Looked up from germline, CDR1 is MGHRA and CDR2 is YSYEKL. The CDR3 consists of 14 residues. V was pared by 3 bases and J by 3 bases, with 3 bases of the junction left unmatched. CDR3 amino acids: CASSHSDRDTEAFF. The CDR3 coding sequence is TGCGCCAGCAGCCACTCGGACAGGGACACTGAAGCTTTCTTT.